This T cell receptor beta chain came from a study of cytomegalovirus exposure and HLA in healthy donors. The germline V gene has CDR1 SNHLY and CDR2 FYNNEI. V shed 6 bases, J shed 6 bases, and the junction held 11 bases outside the gene matches. The CDR3 is made up of 14 amino acids. PCR primers comprised 60 Vbeta and 13 Jbeta primers. In the study's own analysis: Among the unique TCR beta chains that a later analysis counted, 75 million to 85 million in all, 10 million to 13 million were shared. Only in-frame clones appear in the TCRdb table, and some are missing; sequencing was by immunoSEQ multiplex PCR. The V and J calls and clone size come from that table; D and trimming were worked out from the DNA. The data contain 200,000 or so clones, 75% to 80% of them singletons.

The chain combines TRBV2 with TRBJ2-7; 7 bases map to TRBD1. The sequence was obtained from a woman aged 25 to 45 in good health and CMV-seropositive. Sequencing used PBMCs. This CDR3 reads CASRVTGELPEQYF. The DNA for the CDR3 is TGTGCCAGCAGGGTAACAGGGGAACTCCCCGAGCAGTACTTC. Drawing the rest from reference TRBV2 and TRBJ2-7, the complete variable domain is EPEVTQTPSHQVTQMGQEVILRCVPISNHLYFYWYRQILGQKVEFLVSFYNNEISEKSEIFDDQFSVERPDGSNFTLKIRSTKLEDSAMYFCASRVTGELPEQYFGPGTRLTVT.